This T cell receptor (beta chain) was captured in a study of T cell repertoires in cytomegalovirus infection. About the study: Matching HLA type, along with CMV infection, was indicated by public TCR beta signatures. Study-wide points: HLA-C-restricted, CMV-specific TCR beta clonotypes were dominant ex vivo.

A remark on this clonotype: Its antigen is as yet unknown.

The V and J ends lost 6 bases and 4 bases respectively, with 18 bases between them. The CDR3 length is 15 residues. The germline V gene encodes CDR1 SNHLY and CDR2 FYNNEI. From the reads, TCRdb called clonotypes with MiXCR, one entry per CDR3 protein. The sample consists of more than 650,000 distinct CDR3 sequences, roughly a third of them appearing once. The sample was PBMCs. The TCR originated in a human donor in good health (CMV status not recorded). Some clones in this sample may be carry-over from other donors' samples. The chain couples TRBV2 to TRBJ1-2; TRBD1 is a possible D gene (6 bases). The DNA of the CDR3 is TGTGCCAGCAGCTCCGACACAGGGATACCCTATGGCTACACCTTC. Protein sequence: CASSSDTGIPYGYTF.